The rows below give T cell receptor beta chains drawn from one sample of a study of T cell responses to AZD1222 COVID-19 vaccine. The assay was immunoSEQ multiplex PCR, and TCRdb's table has in-frame clones only and misses some. Of 200,000 or so clones in the sample, about 90% are singletons; the top ten hold approximately 2.7%. Sequenced material: peripheral blood, taken on day 0 of MenACWY control vaccination. The receptors were gathered from an adult in good health. CDR3s include the opening cysteine and the closing phenylalanine or tryptophan. D genes are given only for firm matches. For some rows the clone size is stated as once, few or many, or as a class when expanded; others skip it.

D gene	clone size	J gene	V gene	CDR3 DNA	CDR3 protein
NA	NA	TRBJ1-4	TRBV4-3	TGCGCCAGCAGCCAGGGACCAGCAACTAATGAAAAACTGTTTTTT	CASSQGPATNEKLFF
TRBD1	NA	TRBJ2-7	TRBV15	TGTGCCACCAGCAGAGTGAGGACAGGGCGTACCTACGAGCAGTACTTC	CATSRVRTGRTYEQYF
TRBD1	NA	TRBJ2-5	TRBV29-1	TGCAGCGTTGAAGACGGACAGGGGCAAGAGACCCAGTACTTC	CSVEDGQGQETQYF
NA	NA	TRBJ2-3	TRBV27	TGTGCCAGCAGTTTCCTCCCCGGCGGCACAGATACGCAGTATTTT	CASSFLPGGTDTQYF
NA	once	TRBJ1-2	TRBV11-1	TGTGCCAGCAGCCTCCCTGGGACGGCCTATGGCTACACCTTC	CASSLPGTAYGYTF
TRBD2	NA	TRBJ2-5	TRBV4-1	TGCGCCAGCAGCCAAGGCTCACTAGCGGGAGTTCGAGAGACCCAGTACTTC	CASSQGSLAGVRETQYF
NA	NA	TRBJ2-7	TRBV28	TGTGCCAGCAGTTTATGGGGACTTACCTACGAGCAGTACTTC	CASSLWGLTYEQYF
NA	NA	TRBJ1-6	TRBV9	TGTGCCAGCAGCACCAGTCCCAGAGGCAATTCACCCCTCCACTTT	CASSTSPRGNSPLHF
NA	NA	TRBJ2-7	TRBV18	TGTGCCAGCTCACCGGACCCATTCTACGAGCAGTACTTC	CASSPDPFYEQYF
TRBD1	NA	TRBJ1-4	TRBV30	TGTGCCTGGAGTATGGGACAGGGTTCTAATGAAAAACTGTTTTTT	CAWSMGQGSNEKLFF
NA	NA	TRBJ1-3	TRBV28	TGTGCCAGCAGTTTGCAGGGGACTGGAAACACCATATATTTT	CASSLQGTGNTIYF
TRBD2	NA	TRBJ2-1	TRBV3-1/TRBV3-2	TGTGCCAGCAGCCAAGATTGGCGGGAGGGCACCTACAATGAGCAGTTCTTC	CASSQDWREGTYNEQFF
TRBD2	NA	TRBJ2-1	TRBV2	TGTGCCAGCAGTGCCTCTAGCGGGGGGGCCGGGAATGAGCAGTTCTTC	CASSASSGGAGNEQFF